This T cell receptor (beta chain) derives from a study of human T cells and chemical hapten exposure. Study background: 2% DPC applied to an approximately 2 cm by approximately 2 cm arm area sensitized donors. The variation in per-sample TCR yields arose mainly from small differences in pooled library volumes. Study-level points and caveats: No shift was seen in TCRs above 1 in 1000 frequency with DPC sensitization.

In TCRdb, the RACE reads were re-called with MiXCR into one record per CDR3 protein. Among around 82,000 distinct CDR3 sequences listed, about 6.6% were seen once. V dropped 4 bases and J dropped 0; count of bases not matched to a gene: 7. From germline, CDR1 is SGHVS and CDR2 FNYEAQ. This CDR3 has 16 amino acids. This clonotype has at least ten counts. Antigen: not known. Time point denoted: patch test 2, 6 weeks after DPC sensitization. The treatment denotes: therapeutic diphenylcyclopropenone sensitization with weekly scalp DPC. The receptor's source is a woman in her 30s with alopecia areata. Some clones in this sample may be carry-over from other donors' samples. Here the sequenced sample was whole blood, taken in connection with sensitization to the hapten diphenylcyclopropenone (DPC). The V call is TRBV7-6, the J call TRBJ1-1, with 8 nucleotides matching TRBD1. The CDR3 DNA follows: TGTGCCAGCAGCTCCCACGGACAGGGAATGAACACTGAAGCTTTCTTT. Residues: CASSSHGQGMNTEAFF.